This T cell receptor beta chain was profiled in a study of T cell responses to AZD1222 COVID-19 vaccine. Sequencing used immunoSEQ multiplex PCR; TCRdb keeps in-frame clones, though not all of them. The sample has some 150,000 clones; about 92% are singletons. Broader study findings: Only a handful of AZD1222 recipients were seropositive at baseline.

With respect to this clone: Its antigen is unknown.

This sequence originates from an adult in good health. The sequences come from peripheral blood, collected on day 0 of AZD1222 vaccination.

CDR3 coding DNA: TGTGCCAGCAGCATTGGACAGGGGAGGGTTGATACTAATGAAAAACTGTTTTTT. Translated: CASSIGQGRVDTNEKLFF. V usage is TRBV21-1 and J usage is TRBJ1-4; TRBD1 is the table's D call, not checked against the DNA. TRBV21-1 is a pseudogene segment. CDR3 size: 18 residues.